These 17 T cell receptor beta chains were sequenced from one sample in a study of regulatory T cells in long-lasting Graves disease. Time point in this sample: newly diagnosed GD, antithyroid drugs for less than 3 months. Generation of the TCR library employed RNA extracted from PBMCs. Arm-PCR of CDR3 regions and iRepertoire HTBI primers were the basis on which TCR beta libraries were built. MiXCR, applied by TCRdb to the multiplex PCR reads, yields one record per CDR3 protein. The table lists about 320,000 distinct CDR3 sequences, 15% to 20% of them singletons, with about 38% in the top ten. The material was peripheral blood mononuclear cells (PBMCs), obtained at new diagnosis, from a patient treated with antithyroid drugs. The receptors derive from a female donor with Graves disease.

Regarding this clonotype: This may arise from a read error, as a much more abundant clone is one base away. This sequence joins TRBV3-1 and TRBJ2-1, with D hard to call. Germline assignment: CDR1 LGHDT and CDR2 YNNKEL (reference sequence). This CDR3 region has 14 residues. CDR3 protein: CASGQSQSYNEQFF. The CDR3 DNA reads TGTGCCAGCGGCCAGAGTCAGAGCTACAATGAGCAGTTCTTC.

This clonotype was picked up a small number of times. Written as DNA, the CDR3 is TGTGCCAGTAGAGGTCGTATTGAGCAGTTCTTC. This codes for CASRGRIEQFF. This sequence joins TRBV19 and TRBJ2-1; D uncertain. This CDR3 spans 11 amino acids. The V end lost 6 bases, the J end lost 9 bases, and 9 bases lay between the germline ends. Germline V gene data show CDR1 as LNHDA and CDR2 as SQIVND (reference sequence).

V gene TRBV7-9 combines with J gene TRBJ2-7; D perhaps matches TRBD2 (5 bases). Trimming pared 3 bases from V and 2 bases from J, leaving 11 bases between. Germline V gene lookup returns CDR1 SEHNR and CDR2 FQNEAQ (reference sequence). This CDR3 has 14 amino acids. In DNA form, the CDR3 reads TGTGCCAGCAGCTTGCTAGCCGAACCCTACGAGCAGTACTTC. This codes for CASSLLAEPYEQYF.

The genes are TRBV5-1 and TRBJ2-1; 13 bases fit TRBD2. After removal of 5 bases from V and 7 bases from J, the junction contained 6 bases not matched to a gene. Germline lookup yields CDR1 SGHRS and CDR2 YFSETQ. The CDR3 is 15 residues long. CDR3 residues: CASRPGTSGKNEQFF. The CDR3 coding sequence is TGCGCCAGCAGACCCGGGACTAGCGGGAAGAATGAGCAGTTCTTC.

This clonotype appeared a few times. The V and J genes are TRBV18 and TRBJ2-7, with TRBD1 matching over 8 bases. V lost 9 bases to trimming and J lost 0 bases; unmatched junction nucleotides: 10. Germline loops: CDR1 KGHSH, CDR2 LQKENI. This CDR3 is built from 15 residues. The CDR3 region is CASQTGTGISYEQYF. The DNA of the CDR3 is TGTGCCAGTCAAACCGGGACAGGTATCTCCTACGAGCAGTACTTC. Full variable domain (rest looked up from reference TRBV18 and TRBJ2-7): NAGVMQNPRHLVRRRGQEARLRCSPMKGHSHVYWYRQLPEEGLKFMVYLQKENIIDESGMPKERFSAEFPKEGPSILRIQQVVRGDSAAYFCASQTGTGISYEQYFGPGTRLTVT.

This clonotype was observed many times. The chain carries TRBV14 and TRBJ2-7; TRBD1 aligns across 11 bases. CDR1 and CDR2 (germline): SGHDN, FVKESK. With 0 bases clipped from V and 7 bases from J, the junction kept 8 bases outside the gene matches. CDR3 size: 16 residues. The CDR3 coding sequence is TGTGCCAGCAGCCAAGACATCGGACAGGGGGCGGGAGAGCAGTACTTC. It codes for CASSQDIGQGAGEQYF. The full variable domain, with the rest looked up from reference TRBV14 and TRBJ2-7, is EAGVTQFPSHSVIEKGQTVTLRCDPISGHDNLYWYRRVMGKEIKFLLHFVKESKQDESGMPNNRFLAERTGGTYSTLKVQPAELEDSGVYFCASSQDIGQGAGEQYFGPGTRLTVT.

Concerning this clonotype: A read error may account for a junction end that differs from germline. For the CDR3, the DNA is TGTGCCGCCAGTGATGATCGGACTAGCGGGAGCGGTCCCTACGAGCAGTACTTC. This translates into CAASDDRTSGSGPYEQYF. The chain carries TRBV24-1 and TRBJ2-7; 13 nucleotides line up with TRBD2. The CDR3 covers 18 residues. Germline V gene sequence: CDR1 KGHDR, CDR2 SFDVKD.

This clonotype was counted many times. The V and J genes are TRBV2 and TRBJ1-1, with D uncertain. The germline CDR1 and CDR2 sequences are SNHLY and FYNNEI. The ends were cut back, 5 bases at V and 4 bases at J, with 8 bases in the middle. There are 12 residues in the CDR3. CDR3 nucleotide sequence: TGTGCCAGCAGTATGGGAAGCACTGAAGCTTTCTTT. Translated: CASSMGSTEAFF.

In its sample, this clonotype was seen a few times. The CDR3 DNA reads as TGTGCCAGCAGCTGTAACTCAACCTACGAGCAGTACTTC. This codes for CASSCNSTYEQYF. V usage is TRBV7-6 and J usage is TRBJ2-7; unclear D gene. Germline V gene sequence: CDR1 SGHVS, CDR2 FNYEAQ. Between the trimmed V and J ends, which lost 4 bases and 2 bases, there was a span of 9 bases. CDR3 length: 13 amino acids.

The sample holds a few counts of this clonotype. V gene TRBV19 combines with J gene TRBJ2-7; weak D call: TRBD2 (6 bases). The V and J ends lost 2 bases and 0 bases respectively, with 8 bases between them. Germline CDR1 is LNHDA and CDR2 is SQIVND (reference sequence). CDR3 length: 14 amino acids. The CDR3 sequence: CASSIREASYEQYF. Here the CDR3 DNA reads TGTGCCAGTAGTATAAGGGAGGCCTCCTACGAGCAGTACTTC.

The chain couples TRBV28 to TRBJ2-5; D might be TRBD1 (6 bases). Germline CDR1 reads MDHEN; CDR2 reads SYDVKM. The CDR3 has 15 amino acids. Trimming took 7 bases from V and 4 from J, leaving 19 bases between them. The CDR3 DNA follows: TGTGCCAGCACACACCTGTCCGAGACAGGAGAGACCCAGTACTTC. As protein: CASTHLSETGETQYF.

The rearrangement uses TRBV12-3 or TRBV12-4 and TRBJ1-5; D gene uncertain. The CDR3 is 15 amino acids. V lost 2 bases to trimming and J lost 5 bases, with 13 bases between them. CDR3 DNA: TGTGCCAGCAGTTTATCGATAGCGGGGTATCAGCCCCAGCATTTT. Translating gives CASSLSIAGYQPQHF.

This clonotype has just a few counts. The chain is built from TRBV5-1 and TRBJ2-1, with D perhaps matching TRBD2 (6 bases). The CDR3 has 12 amino acids. The V gene's germline CDR1 is SGHRS and CDR2 YFSETQ. With 10 bases removed from V and 8 bases from J, the gap between germline ends came to 16 bases. The CDR3, as DNA: TGCGCCGTAGGAGGGCCGGGGGATGAGCAGTTCTTC. This translates into CAVGGPGDEQFF.

The gene calls are TRBV4-1 and TRBJ1-4, with D perhaps matching TRBD1 (5 bases). This CDR3 comprises 18 residues. Trimming shortened V by 0 bases and J by 2 bases, and 16 bases separated the two germline ends. Germline V gene data show CDR1 as MGHRA and CDR2 as YSYEKL. CDR3 sequence: CASSQDPLGDATNEKLFF. The CDR3 nucleotides read TGCGCCAGCAGCCAAGACCCCCTGGGGGATGCGACTAATGAAAAACTGTTTTTT.

This sequence joins TRBV9 and TRBJ2-3, with D tentatively TRBD1 (6 bases). Germline loops: CDR1 SGDLS, CDR2 YYNGEE. This CDR3 contains 18 residues. V shed 0 bases and J shed 3 bases, with 20 bases lying between them. CDR3 in amino acids: CASSVEPSGVGGTDTQYF. The CDR3, as DNA: TGTGCCAGCAGCGTAGAGCCCTCCGGGGTAGGGGGTACAGATACGCAGTATTTT. The variable domain in full, with the rest retrieved from reference TRBV9 and TRBJ2-3, is DSGVTQTPKHLITATGQRVTLRCSPRSGDLSVYWYQQSLDQGLQFLIQYYNGEERAKGNILERFSAQQFPDLHSELNLSSLELGDSALYFCASSVEPSGVGGTDTQYFGPGTRLTVL.

This clonotype has only a few counts. V and J are TRBV5-1 and TRBJ2-7; D ambiguous. Germline V gene sequence: CDR1 SGHRS, CDR2 YFSETQ. Trimming cost V 0 bases and J 1 base, with 8 bases left between them. The CDR3 contains 14 residues. CDR3 DNA sequence: TGCGCCAGCAGCTTGGCAGCTGCTTCCTACGAGCAGTACTTC. This gives the protein CASSLAAASYEQYF. Supplemented by reference TRBV5-1 and TRBJ2-7, the full variable domain reads KAGVTQTPRYLIKTRGQQVTLSCSPISGHRSVSWYQQTPGQGLQFLFEYFSETQRNKGNFPGRFSGRQFSNSRSEMNVSTLELGDSALYLCASSLAAASYEQYFGPGTRLTVT.

The sample holds many counts of this clonotype. The chain has TRBV25-1 and TRBJ2-5; 8 nucleotides agree with TRBD1. This CDR3 has 16 residues. V shed 4 bases and J 5 bases; nucleotides not matched to a gene: 12. Per the germline V gene, CDR1 is MGHDK and CDR2 is SYGVNS. The CDR3 DNA reads TGTGCCAGCAGTGCGCTGGGGGCAGGGGGCCTTGAGACCCAGTACTTC. This encodes CASSALGAGGLETQYF.